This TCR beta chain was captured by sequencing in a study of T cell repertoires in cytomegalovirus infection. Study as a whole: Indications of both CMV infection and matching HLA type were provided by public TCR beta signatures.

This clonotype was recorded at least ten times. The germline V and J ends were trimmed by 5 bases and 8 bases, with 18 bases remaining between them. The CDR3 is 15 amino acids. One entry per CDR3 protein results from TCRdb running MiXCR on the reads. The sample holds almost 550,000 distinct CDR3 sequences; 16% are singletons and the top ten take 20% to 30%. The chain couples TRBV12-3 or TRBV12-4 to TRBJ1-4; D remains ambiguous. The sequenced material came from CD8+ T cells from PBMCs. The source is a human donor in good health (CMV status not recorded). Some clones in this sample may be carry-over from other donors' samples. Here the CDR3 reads CASSLHPPSTEKLFF. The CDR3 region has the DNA TGTGCCAGCAGTCTTCACCCTCCCTCAACAGAAAAACTGTTTTTT.